The 27 T cell receptor beta chains given below trace back to one sample, sequenced in a study of shared clonotypes between healthy human individuals. CD45RO-negative cells were positively selected for CCR7, leaving out terminally differentiated effector memory CD45RA+ cells. Generated by immunoSEQ multiplex PCR, the TCRdb table keeps only in-frame clones and is missing some. This sample has about 2 million clones, with approximately 95% found just once. What was sequenced was naive CD8+ T cells sorted from blood. These receptors all stem from a young man in good health.

About this clone itself: The identical CDR3 is also encoded by other nucleotide sequences in the sample. The J gene is TRBJ2-6, the V gene TRBV5-6; D unresolved. The V and J ends lost 5 bases and 0 bases respectively, with 6 bases between them. This CDR3 comprises 14 residues. Germline CDR1 and CDR2: SGHDT and YYEEEE. The CDR3 coding sequence is TGTGCCAGCAGTTACGGCTCTGGGGCCAACGTCCTGACTTTC. It yields the protein CASSYGSGANVLTF.

The chain couples TRBV6-1 to TRBJ2-3; D uncertain. Trimming removed 2 bases from V and 4 bases from J, with 4 bases in between. Germline CDR1 reads MNHNS; CDR2 reads SASEGT. This CDR3 is built from 12 residues. For the CDR3, the DNA is TGTGCCAGCAGTGAATGGTCAGATACGCAGTATTTT. Residues: CASSEWSDTQYF.

The rearrangement uses TRBV7-6 and TRBJ1-3, with D perhaps matching TRBD1 (5 bases). This CDR3 region has 14 residues. Trimming removed 5 bases at V and 1 base at J, with 9 bases between. CDR1 is SGHVS and CDR2 is FNYEAQ in the germline V gene. The CDR3 protein is CASSPGMSGNTIYF. In DNA, the CDR3 is TGTGCCAGCAGCCCAGGGATGTCTGGAAACACCATATATTTT.

The chain joins TRBV6-5 to TRBJ2-3; no clear D. With 0 bases removed from V and 1 base from J, the gap between germline ends came to 8 bases. CDR3 length: 15 amino acids. Germline V gene sequence: CDR1 MNHEY, CDR2 SVGAGI. CDR3 region: CASSYSIDGTDTQYF. The CDR3 coding sequence is TGTGCCAGCAGTTACTCGATTGACGGCACAGATACGCAGTATTTT.

The chain carries TRBV19 and TRBJ2-3, with D unclear. CDR1 LNHDA and CDR2 SQIVND come from the germline V gene (reference sequence). Between the trimmed V and J ends, which lost 11 bases and 6 bases, there was a span of 6 bases. The CDR3 extends over 9 amino acids. As DNA, the CDR3 is TGTGCCGGGTGGGATACGCAGTATTTT. Its protein is CAGWDTQYF.

The V and J genes are TRBV7-2 and TRBJ2-3; D call uncertain. Germline V gives CDR1 SGHTA, CDR2 FQGNSA. CDR3 length: 13 residues. V was pared by 2 bases and J by 4 bases, with 7 bases between. The chain's CDR3 is CASSLIDSDTQYF. The CDR3 nucleotides read TGTGCCAGCAGCTTAATCGACTCAGATACGCAGTATTTT.

This chain links TRBV27 with TRBJ2-1, with 9 nucleotides matching TRBD2. CDR1 MNHEY and CDR2 SMNVEV come from the germline V gene (reference sequence). V shed 6 bases and J 7 bases; nucleotides not matched to a gene: 10. The CDR3 has 15 amino acids. The CDR3, as DNA: TGTGCCAGCAGACTAAGCGGGGGGATTGGGAATGAGCAGTTCTTC. It yields the protein CASRLSGGIGNEQFF.

V is TRBV13 and J is TRBJ2-7; D may be TRBD1 (5 bases). V lost 5 bases to trimming and J lost 5 bases, with 19 bases between them. This CDR3 spans 15 amino acids. Germline CDR1 reads PRHDT; CDR2 reads FYEKMQ (reference sequence). CDR3 sequence reads: CASSHTGPWGNEQYF. The CDR3 bases are TGTGCCAGCAGCCATACCGGGCCCTGGGGCAACGAGCAGTACTTC. The complete variable domain, with remaining parts taken from reference TRBV13 and TRBJ2-7, reads AAGVIQSPRHLIKEKRETATLKCYPIPRHDTVYWYQQGPGQDPQFLISFYEKMQSDKGSIPDRFSAQQFSDYHSELNMSSLELGDSALYFCASSHTGPWGNEQYFGPGTRLTVT.

The V call is TRBV13, the J call TRBJ1-6, with D unresolved. V was shortened by 2 bases and J by 6 bases, with 8 bases between the two germline ends. This CDR3 is built from 14 residues. Germline CDR1 and CDR2: PRHDT and FYEKMQ (reference sequence). The CDR3 coding sequence is TGTGCCAGCAGCTTAAGATCACCTAATTCACCCCTCCACTTT. Its translation: CASSLRSPNSPLHF.

This clone is a singleton in its sample. V gene TRBV28 combines with J gene TRBJ1-4, with D maybe TRBD1 (5 bases). Germline loops: CDR1 MDHEN, CDR2 SYDVKM. The V gene lost 0 bases and the J gene lost 8 bases, with 10 bases spanning the gap. CDR3 length: 14 amino acids. The CDR3 DNA reads TGTGCCAGCAGTTTATGGGGGGATGGCGAAAAACTGTTTTTT. Protein product: CASSLWGDGEKLFF.

The V gene is TRBV27, the J gene TRBJ1-3; D not resolved. The ends were cut back, 2 bases at V and 1 base at J, with 9 bases in the middle. CDR1 is MNHEY and CDR2 is SMNVEV in the germline V gene (reference sequence). This CDR3 region has 15 residues. CDR3 nucleotides: TGTGCCAGCAGTTTAGCGGCTGGGTCTGGAAACACCATATATTTT. Translating gives CASSLAAGSGNTIYF.

This rearrangement joins TRBV4-2 to TRBJ1-5; D is unresolved. Deletions cut 1 base from V and 2 bases from J, with 9 bases between. This CDR3 contains 15 residues. Germline CDR1 is LGHNA and CDR2 is YNFKEQ. The DNA of the CDR3 is TGTGCCAGCAGCCAAGTAGGAGATGGCAATCAGCCCCAGCATTTT. Translated, it gives CASSQVGDGNQPQHF.

Note on this clone: Additional DNA sequences in this sample encode the identical CDR3. The chain links TRBV6-1 to TRBJ2-7, with D unclear. Germline V gene data show CDR1 as MNHNS and CDR2 as SASEGT. V lost 3 bases and J lost 2, with 5 bases in between. CDR3 size: 12 residues. The CDR3 region has the DNA TGTGCCAGCAGTGATCTCGCCTACGAGCAGTACTTC. Translating gives CASSDLAYEQYF.

The rearrangement uses TRBV5-4 and TRBJ2-7, with D possibly TRBD1 on 6 matching bases. Trimming cost V 5 bases and J 2 bases, with 17 bases left between them. The CDR3 contains 15 residues. Looked up from germline, CDR1 is SGHNT and CDR2 is YYREEE (reference sequence). The CDR3 bases are TGTGCCAGCAGAATGAACAGGGAACTCGCCTACGAGCAGTACTTC. Amino acid sequence: CASRMNRELAYEQYF.

The chain combines TRBV6-5 with TRBJ2-1; 10 bases fit TRBD1. The CDR3 sequence is 15 residues long. V dropped 6 bases and J dropped 5; count of bases not matched to a gene: 7. Per germline, CDR1 MNHEY and CDR2 SVGAGI. The CDR3 loop reads CASSLTGGGNNEQFF. CDR3 coding DNA: TGTGCCAGCAGCCTGACAGGGGGCGGAAACAATGAGCAGTTCTTC.

The chain links TRBV5-4 to TRBJ2-2; the match to TRBD2 covers 15 bases. Germline assignment: CDR1 SGHNT and CDR2 YYREEE (reference sequence). Trimming took 6 bases from V and 2 from J; bases not matched to a gene: 5. The CDR3 is 17 residues long. Here the CDR3 reads CASMGTSGRPNTGELFF. In DNA form, the CDR3 reads TGTGCCAGCATGGGGACTAGCGGGAGGCCCAACACCGGGGAGCTGTTTTTT.

CDR3 loop: CASSLLKLTDTQYF. DNA for the CDR3: TGTGCCAGCAGCCTACTCAAACTCACAGATACGCAGTATTTT. This sequence joins TRBV13 and TRBJ2-3, with D unresolved. V lost 5 bases, J lost 2 bases, and 11 bases lay in between. This CDR3 spans 14 amino acids. Germline CDR1 PRHDT, CDR2 FYEKMQ (reference sequence).

The J gene is TRBJ1-1, the V gene TRBV19; 7 bases map to TRBD1. The CDR3 has 11 amino acids. Germline assignment: CDR1 LNHDA and CDR2 SQIVND (reference sequence). V shed 8 bases, J shed 8 bases, and the junction held 5 bases outside the gene matches. The CDR3 DNA sequence: TGTGCCAGTGTAGGGGGCGAAGAAGCTTTCTTT. This sequence encodes CASVGGEEAFF.

The chain couples TRBV5-6 to TRBJ2-7, with TRBD1 identical over 7 bases. The CDR3 consists of 15 residues. Germline lookup yields CDR1 SGHDT and CDR2 YYEEEE. With 3 bases clipped from V and 4 bases from J, the junction kept 10 bases outside the gene matches. The CDR3, as DNA: TGTGCCAGCAGCTGGTGGGACAGCCTCGCTTACGAGCAGTACTTC. Amino acid sequence: CASSWWDSLAYEQYF. The whole variable domain, filled in from reference TRBV5-6 and TRBJ2-7, reads DAGVTQSPTHLIKTRGQQVTLRCSPKSGHDTVSWYQQALGQGPQFIFQYYEEEERQRGNFPDRFSGHQFPNYSSELNVNALLLGDSALYLCASSWWDSLAYEQYFGPGTRLTVT.

The chain carries TRBV19 and TRBJ1-1; weak D call: TRBD1 (5 bases). Trimming removed 5 bases from V and 0 bases from J, with 7 bases in between. Germline V CDR1 and CDR2: LNHDA, SQIVND (reference sequence). The CDR3 runs to 13 residues. For the CDR3, the DNA is TGTGCCAGTAGTTGGGGCGTGAACACTGAAGCTTTCTTT. Its translation: CASSWGVNTEAFF.

The rearrangement links TRBV4-2 to TRBJ2-5, with TRBD2 matching over 14 bases. The trim removed 5 bases at V and 5 bases at J, leaving 4 bases unmatched. Per germline, CDR1 LGHNA and CDR2 YNFKEQ. The CDR3 runs to 15 residues. The CDR3 spells CASSGLAGGQETQYF. The CDR3 DNA is TGTGCCAGCAGCGGACTAGCGGGGGGTCAGGAGACCCAGTACTTC.

The chain links TRBV7-9 to TRBJ2-5; D unclear. The germline V gene has CDR1 SEHNR and CDR2 FQNEAQ (reference sequence). The length of the CDR3 is 14 residues. V lost 5 bases to trimming and J lost 3 bases, with 13 bases between them. The CDR3 DNA is TGTGCCAGCAGCAGTGGGGTTGACGAAGAGACCCAGTACTTC. It specifies CASSSGVDEETQYF. The full variable domain, rest sourced from reference TRBV7-9 and TRBJ2-5, is DTGVSQNPRHKITKRGQNVTFRCDPISEHNRLYWYRQTLGQGPEFLTYFQNEAQLEKSRLLSDRFSAERPKGSFSTLEIQRTEQGDSAMYLCASSSGVDEETQYFGPGTRLLVL.

The chain combines TRBV25-1 with TRBJ2-1; TRBD2 aligns across 10 bases. This CDR3 region has 14 residues. Germline values: CDR1 MGHDK, CDR2 SYGVNS. Trimming cost V 6 bases and J 4 bases; bases outside gene matches: 3. The CDR3 nucleotides are TGTGCCAGCAGCTGGACTAGCGGTTACAATGAGCAGTTCTTC. Residues: CASSWTSGYNEQFF.

This chain links TRBV7-9 with TRBJ2-5; maybe TRBD2 (5 bases). Germline assignment: CDR1 SEHNR and CDR2 FQNEAQ (reference sequence). The CDR3 sequence is 17 residues long. Trimming left V 4 bases short and J 1 base short, with 19 bases between. Written as DNA, the CDR3 is TGTGCCAGCAGCTCCGCACCGCTACTAGTACCCCAAGAGACCCAGTACTTC. This translates into CASSSAPLLVPQETQYF.

The chain carries TRBV6-1 and TRBJ2-5; TRBD2 aligns across 8 bases. Germline V lookup: CDR1 MNHNS, CDR2 SASEGT. V trimming: 7 bases; J trimming: 5 bases; junction bases outside the gene matches: 12. CDR3 length: 15 amino acids. The CDR3 bases are TGTGCCAGCACTGCTTCTCCCTCGGGGGGGGAGACCCAGTACTTC. Its protein is CASTASPSGGETQYF.

The V and J genes are TRBV5-1 and TRBJ2-7; tentatively, D is TRBD2 (7 bases). The ends were cut back, 0 bases at V and 2 bases at J, with 12 bases in the middle. The CDR3 covers 15 residues. Germline CDR1 and CDR2: SGHRS and YFSETQ. The CDR3 loop reads CASSLGAGAAYEQYF. CDR3 nucleotides: TGCGCCAGCAGCTTGGGGGCGGGGGCCGCCTACGAGCAGTACTTC.

The rearrangement links TRBV6-5 to TRBJ1-5, with D possibly TRBD1 on 6 matching bases. CDR3 length: 14 amino acids. The germline V gene has CDR1 MNHEY and CDR2 SVGAGI. Trimming took off 6 bases at V and 6 bases at J, with 15 bases between the two ends. The CDR3 DNA reads as TGTGCCAGCAGCCTCGGACAGTTGGGTCAGCCCCAGCATTTT. Translated: CASSLGQLGQPQHF.